The clone carrying this T cell receptor (beta chain) was detected a few times. Its antigen is currently unknown. The CDR3 covers 15 residues. V shed 3 bases and J shed 2 bases, with 13 bases lying between them. Germline CDR1 reads LNHDA; CDR2 reads SQIVND (reference sequence). Expressed TCRB transcripts were sequenced after all isolated RNA was converted to cDNA. Assay: immunoSEQ multiplex PCR; the TCRdb copy retains only in-frame clones and omits some. The data hold about half a million clones, with over 9.5% observed a single time. This sample is part of a study of beta chain features in type 1 diabetes. Overall study results and limits: A pattern of fewer insertions and more deletions at VDJ junctions was seen in type 1 diabetes patients. Among patients with Type 1 diabetes, TCRB CDR3s were moderately but significantly shorter in every one of the four CD4+ subsets.

Donors contributed one heparinised blood draw apiece, averaging roughly 100 mL. Sorting of CD4+ naive, central memory, regulatory and stem cell-like memory cells was performed via CD45RO/CCR7/CD25/CD127/CD95/CD27. The sample comprised naive CD4+ T cells from blood. The V call is TRBV19, the J call TRBJ2-5; D not resolved. The sequence derives from a woman aged 18-35 years in good health. The CDR3 region is CASSMLVRGQETQYF. Here the CDR3 DNA reads TGTGCCAGTAGTATGCTCGTACGTGGGCAAGAGACCCAGTACTTC.